Each of the 28 T cell receptor beta chains below was sequenced from the same sample in a study of control samples from healthy donors and cancer patients. Assay used: immunoSEQ multiplex PCR; TCRdb lists only in-frame clones, some missing. The sample holds about 29,000 clones, nearly 90% seen once. Sequenced: formalin-fixed, paraffin-embedded tissue. These receptors all stem from a female donor with melanoma.

The chain couples TRBV6-6 to TRBJ2-7; TRBD2 agrees at 9 bases. Germline V gives CDR1 MNHNY, CDR2 SVGAGI (reference sequence). CDR3 size: 11 residues. Trimming at V came to 8 bases and at J to 7 bases, leaving 3 bases not matched to a gene. CDR3 loop: CASGLAREQYF. The CDR3 bases are TGTGCCAGCGGACTAGCGCGGGAGCAGTACTTC.

The V and J genes are TRBV7-2 and TRBJ2-3; possibly TRBD1 or TRBD2 for D (7 bases each). The CDR3 runs to 16 residues. The germline gives CDR1 SGHTA, CDR2 FQGNSA. V was clipped by 9 bases and J by 4 bases, with 23 bases between them. The CDR3 protein is CASKQPHGRGPDTQYF. The CDR3 DNA reads as TGTGCCAGTAAACAACCCCATGGGAGGGGGCCAGATACGCAGTATTTT.

The CDR3 DNA follows: TGTGCCAGCAGTTCCGTACGACTGGAGTCCTACGAGCAGTACTTC. As protein: CASSSVRLESYEQYF. The chain is built from TRBV6-5 and TRBJ2-7; D is ambiguous. This CDR3 contains 15 residues. Germline V lookup: CDR1 MNHEY, CDR2 SVGAGI. V gave up 4 bases and J gave up 1 base, with 14 bases separating them.

V and J are TRBV7-2 and TRBJ1-3; tentative D call: TRBD1 (5 bases). The CDR3 extends over 14 amino acids. CDR1 SGHTA and CDR2 FQGNSA come from the germline V gene. Trimming left V 4 bases short and J 3 bases short, with 10 bases between. In DNA form, the CDR3 reads TGTGCCAGCAGCTGGCTGACAGATGGAAACACCATATATTTT. This codes for CASSWLTDGNTIYF.

This chain joins TRBV5-6 and TRBJ1-1; D not certain. The CDR3 runs 11 residues. The germline V and J ends were trimmed by 0 bases and 5 bases, with 2 bases remaining between them. Germline loops: CDR1 SGHDT, CDR2 YYEEEE. This CDR3 is CASSLETEAFF. The CDR3 nucleotides read TGTGCCAGCAGCTTGGAGACTGAAGCTTTCTTT. Full variable domain (remainder filled in from reference TRBV5-6 and TRBJ1-1): DAGVTQSPTHLIKTRGQQVTLRCSPKSGHDTVSWYQQALGQGPQFIFQYYEEEERQRGNFPDRFSGHQFPNYSSELNVNALLLGDSALYLCASSLETEAFFGQGTRLTVV.

V usage is TRBV10-1 and J usage is TRBJ2-7; no firm D call. CDR1 and CDR2 (germline): WNHNN, SYGVQD (reference sequence). V shed 3 bases and J shed 6 bases, with 6 bases lying between them. CDR3 length equals 11 residues. The CDR3 loop reads CASSDGFEQYF. In DNA, the CDR3 is TGCGCCAGCAGTGACGGTTTCGAGCAGTACTTC.

The CDR3 DNA sequence: TGTGCCAGCAGCTTAAGGCGGGGACTAGCTGAATCCGGGGAGCTGTTTTTT. This encodes CASSLRRGLAESGELFF. The chain is built from TRBV7-8 and TRBJ2-2; TRBD2 agrees at 9 bases. Per germline, CDR1 SGHVS and CDR2 FQNEAQ. This CDR3 spans 17 amino acids. Germline trimming cut 2 bases from V and 6 bases from J; bases unmatched to any gene: 10.

The chain links TRBV11-2 to TRBJ1-1, with TRBD1 matching over 7 bases. The length of the CDR3 is 15 residues. V trimming: 5 bases; J trimming: 1 base; junction bases outside the gene matches: 7. Germline CDR1 is SGHAT and CDR2 is FQNNGV. CDR3 sequence reads: CASSQSGGWNTEAFF. In DNA form, the CDR3 reads TGTGCCAGCAGCCAATCAGGGGGGTGGAACACTGAAGCTTTCTTT.

The chain links TRBV15 to TRBJ2-3, with 9 bases that match TRBD1. Germline CDR1 reads LNHNV; CDR2 reads YYDKDF (reference sequence). The CDR3 is 15 amino acids. The trim removed 8 bases at V and 5 bases at J, leaving 11 bases unmatched. CDR3 DNA sequence: TGTGCCACCCGGTGGGACAGGGTGAAGATAGATACGCAGTATTTT. Its protein product is CATRWDRVKIDTQYF.

The V call is TRBV7-3, the J call TRBJ2-2; the D is unclear. Germline loops: CDR1 SGHTA, CDR2 FQGTGA. The CDR3 runs to 11 residues. The germline V and J ends were trimmed by 6 bases and 4 bases, with 3 bases remaining between them. The CDR3 DNA sequence: TGTGCCAGCAGTATCACCGGGGAGCTGTTTTTT. The encoded protein is CASSITGELFF.

This clone has only one observation. The V call is TRBV13, the J call TRBJ1-6; D remains unclear. Trimming shortened V by 1 base and J by 5 bases, and 6 bases separated the two germline ends. Germline V lookup: CDR1 PRHDT, CDR2 FYEKMQ (reference sequence). This CDR3 has 14 amino acids. CDR3 bases: TGTGCCAGCAGCTTAGAAAACGATAATTCACCCCTCCACTTT. Protein product: CASSLENDNSPLHF.

V and J are TRBV7-8 and TRBJ2-7; unclear D gene. V gave up 2 bases and J gave up 0 bases, with 17 bases separating them. Per the germline V gene, CDR1 is SGHVS and CDR2 is FQNEAQ. This CDR3 is built from 17 residues. The CDR3 nucleotides are TGTGCCAGCAGCTTACCTACCCAGTCATCAAGCTCCTACGAGCAGTACTTC. Protein product: CASSLPTQSSSSYEQYF.

This chain connects TRBV12-2 to TRBJ1-1; the table's D call, TRBD1, was not checked against the DNA. TRBV12-2 corresponds to a pseudogene. The CDR3 extends over 16 amino acids. CDR3 DNA: TGTGCAAGTCGCTTGCCTAGGGACAGCCGAGCCACTGAAGCTTTCTTT. It codes for CASRLPRDSRATEAFF.

The CDR3 loop reads CASRSPIRDTYGYTF. The CDR3 DNA is TGTGCCAGCAGATCTCCTATCCGGGACACTTATGGCTACACCTTC. The chain uses TRBV28 and TRBJ1-2; possibly TRBD1 for D (6 bases). Germline V CDR1 and CDR2: MDHEN, SYDVKM. The CDR3 spans 15 residues. V was clipped by 6 bases and J by 5 bases, with 19 bases between them.

V usage is TRBV10-3 and J usage is TRBJ2-7; D possibly corresponds to TRBD2 (5 bases). CDR1 and CDR2 (germline): ENHRY, SYGVKD. With 1 base removed from V and 4 bases from J, the gap between germline ends came to 8 bases. The CDR3 loop spans 13 amino acids. As DNA, the CDR3 is TGTGCCATCAGTGAGTTGACGGGATACGAGCAGTACTTC. Translating gives CAISELTGYEQYF.

The V gene is TRBV6-5, the J gene TRBJ2-1; no clear D. The CDR3 spans 15 residues. Germline V lookup: CDR1 MNHEY, CDR2 SVGAGI. The V gene lost 0 bases and the J gene lost 10 bases, with 16 bases spanning the gap. This CDR3 is CASSYSSAPFGEQFF. CDR3 in DNA: TGTGCCAGCAGTTACTCCTCCGCCCCTTTCGGCGAGCAGTTCTTC.

The V and J genes are TRBV4-2 and TRBJ2-1; D remains ambiguous. This CDR3 has 16 amino acids. Trimming removed 0 bases at V and 6 bases at J, with 15 bases between. Germline V lookup: CDR1 LGHNA, CDR2 YNFKEQ. Here the CDR3 DNA reads TGTGCCAGCAGCCAAGATGATTATGCTAGATTCAATGAGCAGTTCTTC. Its protein is CASSQDDYARFNEQFF.

The count of this clone is one. The chain links TRBV6-4 to TRBJ1-1, with TRBD1 matching 9 bases. With 6 bases clipped from V and 4 bases from J, the junction kept 9 bases outside the gene matches. This CDR3 contains 15 residues. Germline CDR1 reads MRHNA; CDR2 reads SNTAGT. CDR3 bases: TGTGCCAGCAGGGACACAGGGGGCCGGGTCACTGAAGCTTTCTTT. Its protein is CASRDTGGRVTEAFF.

This clone was counted once. V and J are TRBV7-3 and TRBJ2-3, with 12 bases fitting TRBD2. The CDR3 covers 17 residues. The germline V gene has CDR1 SGHTA and CDR2 FQGTGA. V lost 5 bases to trimming and J lost 4 bases; unmatched junction nucleotides: 10. DNA of the CDR3: TGTGCCAGCAGCCTCCCTAGCGGGAGGGCCGGGGCAGATACGCAGTATTTT. It is translated as CASSLPSGRAGADTQYF.

V is TRBV7-8 and J is TRBJ1-4; D perhaps matches TRBD1 (6 bases). The CDR3 runs to 15 residues. Per germline, CDR1 SGHVS and CDR2 FQNEAQ. The V gene lost 1 base and the J gene lost 3 bases, with 9 bases spanning the gap. The CDR3 here is CASSLEGQPNEKLFF. The DNA for the CDR3 is TGTGCCAGCAGCTTAGAAGGACAGCCTAATGAAAAACTGTTTTTT.

The rearrangement uses TRBV5-6 and TRBJ1-2; a weak D match, TRBD1 (5 bases). The CDR3 contains 13 residues. The ends were cut back, 1 base at V and 8 bases at J, with 12 bases in the middle. Germline loops: CDR1 SGHDT, CDR2 YYEEEE. The CDR3 DNA sequence: TGTGCCAGCAGCTTGCCCGGGGCAGAGGGCTACACCTTC. It is translated as CASSLPGAEGYTF.

The chain links TRBV7-2 to TRBJ2-2; either TRBD1 or TRBD2 may fit D (5 bases each). Germline values: CDR1 SGHTA, CDR2 FQGNSA. The V and J ends lost 0 bases and 1 base respectively, with 15 bases between them. This CDR3 spans 18 amino acids. CDR3 amino acids: CASSLALRGVMNTGELFF. CDR3 DNA: TGTGCCAGCAGCTTAGCGCTAAGGGGAGTAATGAACACCGGGGAGCTGTTTTTT.

The chain joins TRBV7-8 to TRBJ2-1; the match to TRBD1 covers 9 bases. Losses at the gene ends were 10 bases for V and 4 bases for J; bases not matched to a gene: 5. CDR3 length: 13 amino acids. The germline gives CDR1 SGHVS, CDR2 FQNEAQ. CDR3 bases: TGTGCCACCCGGGACAGGGATTACAATGAGCAGTTCTTC. As protein: CATRDRDYNEQFF.

The genes are TRBV29-1 and TRBJ1-5; 7 nucleotides match TRBD1. With V trimmed by 0 bases and J by 6 bases, 2 bases remained unmatched. The germline V gene encodes CDR1 SQVTM and CDR2 ANQGSEA. This CDR3 has 13 residues. The CDR3 sequence is CSVEEAGGQPQHF. The CDR3, as DNA: TGCAGCGTTGAAGAGGCAGGGGGTCAGCCCCAGCATTTT. Based on the CDR3 plus reference TRBV29-1 and TRBJ1-5, the full variable domain is SAVISQKPSRDICQRGTSLTIQCQVDSQVTMMFWYRQQPGQSLTLIATANQGSEATYESGFVIDKFPISRPNLTFSTLTVSNMSPEDSSIYLCSVEEAGGQPQHFGDGTRLSIL.

The chain recombines TRBV27 with TRBJ1-2; 7 bases line up with TRBD1. The CDR3 totals 15 residues. The V gene's germline CDR1 is MNHEY and CDR2 SMNVEV (reference sequence). The trim removed 4 bases at V and 6 bases at J, leaving 11 bases unmatched. In DNA form, the CDR3 reads TGTGCCAGCAGTTCCCTGGGGCAGGGGGGAGATGGCTACACCTTC. Its translation: CASSSLGQGGDGYTF.

This rearrangement joins TRBV19 to TRBJ1-1, with D uncertain. Germline loops: CDR1 LNHDA, CDR2 SQIVND (reference sequence). V was pared by 4 bases and J by 0 bases, with 12 bases between. This CDR3 has 15 amino acids. The CDR3 DNA sequence: TGTGCCAGTAGTAGTGGACCGGTCTTGAACACTGAAGCTTTCTTT. Translating gives CASSSGPVLNTEAFF.

The rearrangement uses TRBV7-2 and TRBJ2-1, with D uncertain. Deletions cut 1 base from V and 0 bases from J, with 13 bases between. Germline CDR1 is SGHTA and CDR2 is FQGNSA. The CDR3 has 17 residues. CDR3 sequence: CASSLDRERPSYNEQFF. Here the CDR3 DNA reads TGTGCCAGCAGCTTAGACCGAGAGCGCCCCTCCTACAATGAGCAGTTCTTC. Complete variable domain (other parts from reference TRBV7-2 and TRBJ2-1): GAGVSQSPSNKVTEKGKDVELRCDPISGHTALYWYRQSLGQGLEFLIYFQGNSAPDKSGLPSDRFSAERTGGSVSTLTIQRTQQEDSAVYLCASSLDRERPSYNEQFFGPGTRLTVL.

The chain links TRBV28 to TRBJ2-1, with 8 bases matching TRBD1. The V segment lost 4 bases and the J segment 4 bases; nucleotides outside the gene matches: 3. This CDR3 is 14 amino acids long. Germline CDR1 MDHEN, CDR2 SYDVKM. The CDR3 reads CASSSTGEYNEQFF. CDR3 bases: TGTGCCAGCAGTTCGACAGGGGAGTACAATGAGCAGTTCTTC.